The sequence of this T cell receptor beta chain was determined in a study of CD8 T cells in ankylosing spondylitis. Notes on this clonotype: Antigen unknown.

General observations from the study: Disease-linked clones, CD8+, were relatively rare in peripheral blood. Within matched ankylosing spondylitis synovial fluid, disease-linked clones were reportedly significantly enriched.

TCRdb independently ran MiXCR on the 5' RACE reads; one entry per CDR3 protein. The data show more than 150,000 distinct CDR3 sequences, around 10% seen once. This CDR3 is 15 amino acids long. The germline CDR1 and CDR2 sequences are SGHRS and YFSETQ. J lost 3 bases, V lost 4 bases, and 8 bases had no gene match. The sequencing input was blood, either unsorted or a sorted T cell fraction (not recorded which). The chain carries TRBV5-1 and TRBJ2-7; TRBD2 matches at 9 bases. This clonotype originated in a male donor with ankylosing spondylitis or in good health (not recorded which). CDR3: CASSDAGGADYEQYF. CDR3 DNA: TGCGCCAGCAGCGATGCGGGAGGGGCGGACTACGAGCAGTACTTC.